Listed below are T cell receptor beta chains from one sample, sequenced in a study of Graves' ophthalmopathy and Graves' hyperthyroidism. Via MiXCR, TCRdb re-called the multiplex PCR reads, giving one row per CDR3 protein. The repertoire consists of about 220,000 distinct CDR3 sequences, with 20% to 25% occurring once and the leading ten covering around 45%. What was sequenced was peripheral blood. Receptors originate from a woman aged 45-59 years with Graves' ophthalmopathy. Each CDR3 is given with its conserved first and last residue. The D gene is left open where the match is weak. Expanded clones are given a class, and other clones once, few, many or no size at all.

v_call	d_call	j_call	clone_size	cdr3_aa	cdr3_nt
TRBV30	TRBD1	TRBJ1-5	many	CAWSYGTGKQPQHF	TGTGCCTGGAGTTACGGGACAGGGAAACAGCCCCAGCATTTT
TRBV13	TRBD2	TRBJ2-7	many	CASSLGLAGGGYEQYF	TGTGCCAGCAGCTTGGGACTAGCGGGAGGCGGGTACGAGCAGTACTTC
TRBV11-2	TRBD1	TRBJ1-3	-	CASSEEGANSGNTIYF	TGTGCCAGCAGCGAAGAGGGGGCGAACTCTGGAAACACCATATATTTT
TRBV27	TRBD1	TRBJ2-5	few	CASSLYRGVGETQYF	TGTGCCAGCAGTTTATACAGGGGAGTCGGGGAGACCCAGTACTTC
TRBV20-1	-	TRBJ2-5	many	CSARGGTKETQYF	TGCAGTGCTAGAGGCGGGACAAAAGAGACCCAGTACTTC
TRBV7-8	TRBD2	TRBJ2-7	many	CASSLVAGTTYEQYF	TGTGCCAGCAGCTTAGTAGCGGGAACAACCTACGAGCAGTACTTC
TRBV12-3/TRBV12-4	-	TRBJ1-1	many	CASSFRLTEAFF	TGTGCCAGCAGTTTTCGGCTCACTGAAGCTTTCTTT
TRBV4-2	-	TRBJ1-2	many	CASSLQGKSNYGYTF	TGTGCCAGCAGCCTTCAGGGAAAATCGAACTATGGCTACACCTTC
TRBV6-5	TRBD1	TRBJ2-7	many	CASSSPGQLYF	TGTGCCAGCAGTTCTCCGGGACAGCTGTACTTC
TRBV5-1	-	TRBJ1-1	many	CASSLSKSLNTEAFF	TGCGCCAGCAGCTTGAGTAAGTCCTTGAACACTGAAGCTTTCTTT
TRBV12-3/TRBV12-4	TRBD2	TRBJ2-7	many	CASSLALRGTSGSISYEQYF	TGTGCCAGCAGTTTAGCGCTGAGGGGGACTAGCGGGAGTATTTCCTACGAGCAGTACTTC
TRBV3-1	-	TRBJ2-5	many	CASSQNLAAVQETQYF	TGTGCCAGCAGCCAGAATCTAGCTGCCGTACAAGAGACCCAGTACTTC
TRBV27	-	TRBJ1-1	-	CASSPLGGRNTEAFF	TGTGCCAGCAGTCCGTTGGGGGGGAGGAACACTGAAGCTTTCTTT
TRBV12-3/TRBV12-4	-	TRBJ2-2	many	CASSPDPTGELFF	TGTGCCAGCAGTCCGGACCCCACCGGGGAGCTGTTTTTT
TRBV7-8	-	TRBJ1-1	many	CASSLVVGGNTEAFF	TGTGCCAGCAGCTTAGTGGTAGGAGGGAACACTGAAGCTTTCTTT
TRBV4-2	-	TRBJ2-7	-	CASSQDGRMYEQYF	TGTGCCAGCAGCCAAGATGGTCGAATGTACGAGCAGTACTTC
TRBV30	-	TRBJ1-3	many	CAWRLERSGNTIYF	TGTGCCTGGAGGCTCGAGCGGAGTGGAAACACCATATATTTT
TRBV2	-	TRBJ2-2	-	CASSGIRDRHRELFF	TGTGCCAGCAGCGGGATCCGGGACCGCCACCGGGAGCTGTTTTTT
TRBV19	-	TRBJ1-3	few	CASSMAAAGGNTIYF	TGTGCCAGTAGTATGGCCGCCGCGGGAGGAAACACCATATATTTT
TRBV6-4	-	TRBJ1-5	many	CASRSPEGLGSNQPQHF	TGTGCCAGCAGGAGCCCCGAAGGGTTAGGAAGCAATCAGCCCCAGCATTTT
TRBV28	TRBD1	TRBJ2-7	many	CASTGDTGGPSYEQYF	TGTGCCAGCACCGGGGACACAGGGGGCCCCTCCTACGAGCAGTACTTC
TRBV27	-	TRBJ2-5	-	CASSLSVGAGETQYF	TGTGCCAGCAGTTTATCTGTGGGCGCGGGAGAGACCCAGTACTTC
TRBV6-1	-	TRBJ2-7	-	CASSRGQVTYEQYF	TGTGCCAGCAGCCGAGGGCAGGTTACCTACGAGCAGTACTTC
TRBV19	-	TRBJ1-2	few	CASSREQGSYGYTF	TGTGCCAGTAGTCGTGAACAGGGTAGCTATGGCTACACCTTC
TRBV6-1	-	TRBJ1-1	many	CASSDPGPWTEAFF	TGTGCCAGCAGTGATCCCGGTCCATGGACTGAAGCTTTCTTT
TRBV12-3/TRBV12-4	TRBD1	TRBJ2-5	many	CASSSMTGLGETQYF	TGTGCCAGCAGCTCGATGACAGGGTTAGGAGAGACCCAGTACTTC
TRBV6-2/TRBV6-3	TRBD1	TRBJ1-5	-	CASSYGDRGAGQPQHF	TGTGCCAGCAGTTACGGGGACAGGGGAGCCGGTCAGCCCCAGCATTTT
TRBV30	-	TRBJ1-2	-	CAWSARGYTF	TGTGCCTGGAGTGCGAGGGGCTACACCTTC